This record concerns one T cell receptor beta chain sequence. This clonotype was counted a few times. No antigen is known for it. It has no much larger one-base neighbor in the sample; base qualities were not kept. V is pared back by 1 base and J by 2 bases, with 11 bases lying between the germline termini. The germline V gene provides CDR1 LGHNA and CDR2 YNFKEQ. The CDR3 numbers 15 residues from cysteine through phenylalanine. The only DNA kept is the CDR3, 45 bases in frame from the first base. Sequenced using an Illumina HiSeq 1500. The public reads were reprocessed in TCRdb via fastp at Q25 and MiXCR, keeping in-frame beta chains. Identical CDR3 protein sequences are pooled into one entry, listed with their most common genes and DNA. This sample gives about 890,000 distinct CDR3 sequences in total; more than 25% of them show up just once. The ten largest clonotypes hold over 12% of the sample. The entry originates in a study of T cell repertoires in cytomegalovirus infection (dated by TCRdb to the late 2010s). Context from the whole study: Peptide stimulations targeted recently identified HLA-C-restricted CMV epitopes, whose presentation resists viral immunomodulation, together with well-studied HLA-B-restricted epitopes. Donor HLA type was relevant to the analysis, as public TCR beta signatures indicated carriage of CMV infection together with the matching HLA type.

The treatment or condition label of this sample denotes: in vitro stimulation with specific CMV peptide epitopes to enrich CMV-specific T cells. What the study reported, not specific to this receptor: The ex vivo response was dominated by HLA-C-restricted CMV-specific TCR beta clonotypes, which also provided the single most frequent clonotype in two of eight donors. In both this cohort and an independent cohort of 350 to 400 donors, the cumulative frequency of public TCR beta family members distinguished carriers of CMV infection plus the relevant HLA type.

In this chain, TRBV4-2 is recombined with TRBJ1-2; the D gene remains uncertain. This sequence originates from a human donor in good health (CMV status not recorded). Some clones in this sample may be carry-over from other donors' samples. The sample consisted of cultured CD8+ T cells from PBMCs, taken from culture after CMV antigen stimulation. This receptor has the CDR3 CASSQGDTVNYGYTF. The DNA sequence is TGTGCCAGCAGCCAAGGTGACACAGTGAACTATGGCTACACCTTC.